The T cell receptor (beta chain) under discussion was sequenced for a study of blood T cell repertoires in COVID-19 (TCRdb year 2020). General notes on the study: Collaborator samples came from the United States, Italy and Spain and covered acute and convalescent phases of COVID-19. The material from the prospective study consisted of cDNA or gDNA derived from T cells, B-cell-depleted T cells, or PBMCs. The dataset comprised deeply sampled blood TCRbeta repertoires from subjects exposed to, actively infected with, or recovered from COVID-19. The repertoires were released in a freely available public database meant as a resource for research on the immune response to SARS-CoV-2. The samples were drawn from the first 160 participants of the ongoing ImmuneRACE study and from 950 to 1,500 subjects provided by 6 global collaborators. A de-identified subject ID, COVID-19 status, age in years and sex were almost always included in the sample metadata. Where HLA class I and class II types were available, the types were taken from metadata supplied by the sample provider, not from assay-based typing.

Study-level results and caveats: The quantity of clinical and demographic metadata differed by source and by participant and was supplied without curation.

TCRbeta CDR3 regions were amplified from genomic DNA by means of the immunoSEQ Assay, a bias-controlled multiplex PCR. Regarding the original processing steps: Within the assay, amplification of reference gene primers was used to estimate how many nucleated cells each sample contained. To quantify the absolute abundance of each unique TCRbeta CDR3 rearrangement, sequence reads were collapsed and filtered. For each sample, productive Simpson clonality was calculated as the square root of Simpson's diversity index over productive rearrangements. TCRdb holds this immuneACCESS table with in-frame rearrangements only. Some clones are missing; in checked studies, unresolved V genes explain under half, and the rest has no known cause. V, J and clone size are those of that table, while D and trimming were read from the DNA. A total of 15,000 or so clones appear in this sample, approximately 91% of them only once. The ten largest clones represent about 2.2% of the sample.

The collaborating institutions used their own protocols to collect whole blood in K2EDTA tubes. For TCRbeta analysis, collaborator samples were shipped as frozen whole blood, as isolated PBMCs, or as DNA extracted from either sample type. On this clone itself: No antigen is known for it. No clone much larger than this one lies a single base away; base qualities are absent.

This clonotype was obtained from a woman aged 70-85 years in a cohort sampled during active or convalescent COVID-19. The sequencing input was peripheral blood.

CDR3 region: CASSLRDRGYNEQFF. The DNA sequence is as follows: TGTGCCAGCAGCTTGAGGGACAGGGGCTACAATGAGCAGTTCTTC. Recombination connected TRBV5-4 to TRBJ2-1, with 10 middle bases fitting TRBD1. Via the germline V gene (reference sequence), CDR1 is SGHNT and CDR2 YYREEE. The CDR3 measures 15 amino acids from cysteine to phenylalanine. The retained sequence is limited to the CDR3, 45 bases, with the frame set at the first base. V is trimmed back by 1 base and J by 3 bases, and the junction contains 1 base that no gene match accounts for.